This TCR beta chain was observed in a study of early T cells in non-severe SARS-CoV-2 infection. Study details: Chains from this unsorted whole-blood bulk RNA could not be paired. Study-level points and caveats: Lookups in VDJdb leaned toward anti-spike CD8 responses and missed private and CD4 specificities.

For this clonotype: The antigen is not known.

Unique molecular identifiers were affixed to single, distinct cDNA molecules. TCRdb reprocessed the 5' RACE reads via MiXCR and lists one record per CDR3 protein. The sample contains around 63,000 distinct CDR3 sequences, approximately 6.1% of which appear only once. This receptor was obtained from an adult who was a healthcare worker with PCR-confirmed SARS-CoV-2 infection or an uninfected control (not recorded which). The sample here was whole blood, taken at baseline.

This CDR3 reads CAISESVAGPSTQHF. The CDR3 DNA is TGTGCCATCAGTGAGTCGGTAGCGGGACCCTCGACCCAGCATTTT. The genes are TRBV10-3 and TRBJ1-5; possibly TRBD1 for D (5 bases). The V end lost 0 bases, the J end lost 11 bases, and 17 bases lay between the germline ends. There are 15 residues in the CDR3. Germline CDR1 and CDR2: ENHRY and SYGVKD.